The present TCR beta chain was sequenced within a study of T cells after yellow fever vaccination. Findings and caveats of the study: Abundant bulk-population clonotypes could contaminate the FACS-sorted repertoires.

This clonotype was recorded many times. Its antigen is unknown. TCRdb ran MiXCR on the 5' RACE reads and lists one entry per CDR3 protein. This sample carries about 310,000 distinct CDR3 sequences, around 3.6% of them seen once, and the ten largest clones take 20% to 25%. The sequence was collected from a man aged 18-30 years who received the YFV17D yellow fever vaccine. The sequences come from PBMCs, collected on the day of the yellow fever booster vaccination.

The CDR3 DNA reads as TGTGCCAGCAGCCCCCGTCGACTAGCGGGGGGGTTCAACACAGATACGCAGTATTTT. It specifies CASSPRRLAGGFNTDTQYF. V usage is TRBV7-2 and J usage is TRBJ2-3; TRBD2 matches 14 bases. CDR1 and CDR2 from the germline V gene are SGHTA and FQGNSA. There are 19 residues in the CDR3. With V trimmed by 5 bases and J by 2 bases, 12 bases remained unmatched.